This T cell receptor (beta chain) was obtained from a study of cytomegalovirus exposure and HLA in healthy donors. Study-wide results and limits: The study designated about 160 TCR beta chains cytomegalovirus-associated. Upon later analysis, HLA-associated TCR beta chains proved more clonally expanded than other, equally common chains. Later analysis associated a missense DCLRE1C variant with TCR beta V- and J-gene trimming.

This clone was recorded only once. The antigen remains undetermined. 60 Vbeta and 13 Jbeta primers were used in PCR. Produced via immunoSEQ multiplex PCR; TCRdb's table is partial and in-frame only. This repertoire shows fewer than 85,000 clones, over 70% found once; its top ten account for approximately 9%. The CDR3 is 19 amino acids. The V segment lost 6 bases and the J segment 4 bases; nucleotides outside the gene matches: 18. Germline V gene lookup returns CDR1 MNHEY and CDR2 SMNVEV (reference sequence). The receptor comes from a man aged 35 to 55 in good health and CMV-seropositive. Specimen: PBMCs. The J gene is TRBJ2-2, the V gene TRBV27, with TRBD2 identical over 9 bases. DNA for the CDR3: TGTGCCAGCAGCCCTTTACTAGCGGGTGACTTAGGGGGCACCGGGGAGCTGTTTTTT. Its translation is CASSPLLAGDLGGTGELFF.